One sample yielded the 15 T cell receptor beta chains listed below, sequenced in a study of T cells in Graves' hyperthyroidism and ophthalmopathy. Amplification targeted TCR beta CDR3 regions from RNA transcripts. Primed by the HTBI set, a first-round RT-PCR was run on the TCR CDR3. TCRdb itself ran the multiplex PCR reads through MiXCR, one entry per CDR3 protein. The sample lists about 560,000 distinct CDR3 sequences, around 17% occurring once. Sequencing used blood. The receptors originated from a woman aged 18-30 years with Graves' hyperthyroidism.

The chain recombines TRBV29-1 with TRBJ2-5; no clear D gene. Germline loops: CDR1 SQVTM, CDR2 ANQGSEA. V shed 0 bases and J shed 4 bases, with 15 bases lying between them. The CDR3 has 15 residues. This chain's CDR3 is CSVEDRQRLVETQYF. DNA for the CDR3: TGCAGCGTTGAAGATCGTCAGAGACTGGTAGAGACCCAGTACTTC.

At least ten counts were recorded for this clonotype. The gene calls are TRBV6-1 and TRBJ2-1; D unclear. Germline CDR1 is MNHNS and CDR2 is SASEGT. This CDR3 contains 14 residues. Trimming stripped 2 bases from V and 4 bases from J, with 9 bases between. The CDR3: CASSEPQTYNEQFF. The CDR3 DNA sequence: TGTGCCAGCAGTGAACCCCAGACTTACAATGAGCAGTTCTTC.

This clonotype appeared a few times. This sequence joins TRBV24-1 and TRBJ2-1; D tentatively reads TRBD1 or TRBD2 (5 bases each). Trimming stripped 4 bases from V and 9 bases from J, with 18 bases between. The CDR3 is 15 residues long. CDR1 is KGHDR, CDR2 SFDVKD, per germline. CDR3 DNA: TGTGCCACCAGTGACTCACGGGGCCTAAGGAGTGAGCAGTTCTTC. Translation: CATSDSRGLRSEQFF.

This clonotype was seen a handful of times. This rearrangement joins TRBV19 to TRBJ2-3; the D is unclear. CDR1 is LNHDA and CDR2 is SQIVND in the germline V gene (reference sequence). The CDR3 extends over 14 amino acids. The V end was cut by 2 bases, the J end by 2 bases, with 8 bases between. CDR3 sequence reads: CASSIMGSTDTQYF. The DNA of the CDR3 is TGTGCCAGTAGTATAATGGGATCCACAGATACGCAGTATTTT.

The chain recombines TRBV6-1 with TRBJ2-2; tentative D call: TRBD2 (7 bases). Germline values: CDR1 MNHNS, CDR2 SASEGT. The CDR3 sequence is 15 residues long. Trimming stripped 9 bases from V and 6 bases from J, with 20 bases between. The CDR3 bases are TGTGCCAGTAATGAGGGGGGGGGTCGGCCCGGGGAGCTGTTTTTT. It specifies CASNEGGGRPGELFF.

This clonotype was seen at least ten times. This chain joins TRBV27 and TRBJ2-3; D is uncertain. The germline CDR1 and CDR2 sequences are MNHEY and SMNVEV (reference sequence). This CDR3 region has 14 residues. Trimming cost V 2 bases and J 2 bases, with 8 bases left between them. The CDR3 DNA reads as TGTGCCAGCAGTTTAGAGACCGACACAGATACGCAGTATTTT. Translation: CASSLETDTDTQYF.

A remark on this clonotype: Possible read error: a much larger clone is one base away. The V call is TRBV5-5, the J call TRBJ1-1; TRBD1 matches 7 bases. This CDR3 is built from 13 residues. CDR1 is SGHKS and CDR2 is YYEKEE in the germline V gene (reference sequence). V lost 2 bases to trimming and J lost 4 bases; unmatched junction nucleotides: 2. CDR3 region: CASSLTGVTEAFF. For the CDR3, the DNA is TGTGCCAGCAGCTTAACAGGGGTCACTGAAGCTTTCTTT.

In regard to this clonotype: This sequence may be a read error, since a much larger clone differs from it by one base. This chain joins TRBV24-1 and TRBJ2-7, with 9 bases fitting TRBD2. The CDR3 extends over 15 amino acids. After removal of 5 bases from V and 2 bases from J, the junction contained 6 bases not matched to a gene. Per germline, CDR1 KGHDR and CDR2 SFDVKD. CDR3 DNA: TGTGCCACCAGTGGTTTCAGCGGGGGGACCTACGAGCAGTACTTC. Its protein is CATSGFSGGTYEQYF.

The V call is TRBV28, the J call TRBJ2-1; 11 nucleotides match TRBD2. The CDR3 spans 14 residues. Per germline, CDR1 MDHEN and CDR2 SYDVKM. V trimming: 5 bases; J trimming: 6 bases; junction bases outside the gene matches: 3. The CDR3 loop reads CASSRTSGFNEQFF. CDR3 sequence (DNA): TGTGCCAGCAGTAGGACTAGCGGGTTCAATGAGCAGTTCTTC.

The chain uses TRBV25-1 and TRBJ2-1; TRBD1 or TRBD2 may be the D gene (5 bases each). Trimming left V 4 bases short and J 4 bases short, with 11 bases between. CDR1 MGHDK and CDR2 SYGVNS come from the germline V gene. The length of the CDR3 is 14 residues. The CDR3 region has the DNA TGTGCCAGCAGTGCCCAGGGAGTTTACAATGAGCAGTTCTTC. This encodes CASSAQGVYNEQFF.

V gene TRBV20-1 combines with J gene TRBJ2-2, with 7 positions matching TRBD2. The CDR3 sequence is 16 residues long. V dropped 1 base and J dropped 4; count of bases not matched to a gene: 9. The germline V gene has CDR1 DFQATT and CDR2 SNEGSKA (reference sequence). The CDR3 bases are TGCAGTGCTAGAGTTACCCGGGGGGTTGCCACCGGGGAGCTGTTTTTT. This gives the protein CSARVTRGVATGELFF.

Notes on this clonotype: A much larger clone is a single base away; this may be a read error. The chain couples TRBV3-1 to TRBJ1-1, with no clear D. This CDR3 contains 13 residues. CDR1 LGHDT and CDR2 YNNKEL come from the germline V gene (reference sequence). The ends were cut back, 0 bases at V and 8 bases at J, with 10 bases in the middle. In nucleotides, the CDR3 is TGTGCCAGCAGCCAAGACCTCTTTACGGAAGCTTTCTTT. It specifies CASSQDLFTEAFF.

This clonotype was observed at least ten times. V gene TRBV20-1 combines with J gene TRBJ2-1; 9 positions match TRBD1. The CDR3 is 12 residues long. From germline, CDR1 is DFQATT and CDR2 SNEGSKA (reference sequence). Trimming removed 5 bases from V and 6 bases from J; junction bases left unmatched: 2. The chain's CDR3 is CSAEDRGNEQFF. The CDR3 DNA sequence: TGCAGTGCTGAGGACAGGGGCAATGAGCAGTTCTTC.

This chain connects TRBV29-1 to TRBJ2-5, with no clear D. Trimming stripped 5 bases from V and 1 base from J, with 11 bases between. The CDR3 has 13 amino acids. Germline assignment: CDR1 SQVTM and CDR2 ANQGSEA. CDR3 region: CSVSAVRQETQYF. The CDR3 nucleotides read TGCAGCGTTTCTGCCGTCCGCCAAGAGACCCAGTACTTC.

At least ten counts were recorded for this clonotype. CDR3 sequence reads: CSVELSGADPYEQYF. In DNA, the CDR3 is TGCAGCGTTGAATTGTCGGGGGCCGACCCCTACGAGCAGTACTTC. The genes are TRBV29-1 and TRBJ2-7; tentatively, D is TRBD1 or TRBD2 (6 bases each). From germline, CDR1 is SQVTM and CDR2 ANQGSEA. V dropped 2 bases and J dropped 2 bases, with 16 bases sitting between them. This CDR3 is built from 15 residues.